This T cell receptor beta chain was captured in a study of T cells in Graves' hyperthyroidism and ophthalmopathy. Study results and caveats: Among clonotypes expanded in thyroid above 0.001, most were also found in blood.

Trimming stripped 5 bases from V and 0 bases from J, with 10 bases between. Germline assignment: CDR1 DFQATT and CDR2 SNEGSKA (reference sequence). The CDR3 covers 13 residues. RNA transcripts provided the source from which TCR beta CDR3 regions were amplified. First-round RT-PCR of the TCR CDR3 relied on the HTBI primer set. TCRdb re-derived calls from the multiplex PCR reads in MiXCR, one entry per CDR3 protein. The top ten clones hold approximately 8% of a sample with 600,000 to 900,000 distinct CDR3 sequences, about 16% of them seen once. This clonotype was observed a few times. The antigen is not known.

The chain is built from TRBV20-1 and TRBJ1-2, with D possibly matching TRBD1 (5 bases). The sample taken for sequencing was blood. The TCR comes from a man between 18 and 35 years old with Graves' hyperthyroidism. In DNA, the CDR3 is TGCAGTGCTGAGGGGCGAACTAACTATGGCTACACCTTC. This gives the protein CSAEGRTNYGYTF.